This TCR beta chain was profiled in a study of T cell repertoires in cytomegalovirus infection. The overall study: Public TCR beta signatures were indicative of both CMV infection and a matching HLA type.

Regarding the study as a whole: Carriers of CMV and the relevant HLA type were discriminated by public TCR beta frequency. CMV-specific TCR beta clonotypes restricted by HLA-C were the ones dominating the ex vivo response.

This CDR3 comprises 14 residues. The V end was cut by 4 bases, the J end by 1 base, with 7 bases between. This clonotype was seen ten or more times. The antigen is unknown. TCRdb reanalysed the reads using MiXCR and keeps one entry per CDR3 protein. Seen here are some 77,000 distinct CDR3 sequences, around 3.4% observed once, and the top ten hold 3.5% to 5%. The sample consisted of PBMCs. The source is a human donor in good health (CMV status not recorded). Some clones in this sample may be carry-over from other donors' samples. This sequence joins TRBV12-3 or TRBV12-4 and TRBJ2-2; D remains unclear. The CDR3 is CASSWNRNTGELFF. Written as DNA, the CDR3 is TGTGCCAGCAGTTGGAACAGGAACACCGGGGAGCTGTTTTTT.